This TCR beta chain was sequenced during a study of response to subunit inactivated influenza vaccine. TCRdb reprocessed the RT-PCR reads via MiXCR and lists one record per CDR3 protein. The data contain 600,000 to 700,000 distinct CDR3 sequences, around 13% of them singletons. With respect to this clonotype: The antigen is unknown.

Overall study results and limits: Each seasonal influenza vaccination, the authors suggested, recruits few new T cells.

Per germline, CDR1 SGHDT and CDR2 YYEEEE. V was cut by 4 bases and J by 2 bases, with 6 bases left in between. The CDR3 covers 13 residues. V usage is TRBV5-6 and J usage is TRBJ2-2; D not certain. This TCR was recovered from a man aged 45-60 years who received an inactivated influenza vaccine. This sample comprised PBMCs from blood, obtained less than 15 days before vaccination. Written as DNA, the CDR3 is TGTGCCAGCAGCACCGTAAACACCGGGGAGCTGTTTTTT. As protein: CASSTVNTGELFF.